This TCR beta chain originates from a study of control samples from healthy donors and cancer patients. Repertoires were generated with immunoSEQ multiplex PCR, while TCRdb's copy carries only in-frame clones and drops some. The sample holds 260,000 or so clones, roughly 87% seen once. Germline V lookup: CDR1 LGHNA, CDR2 YNFKEQ. CDR3 length: 13 residues. The V end was cut by 0 bases, the J end by 7 bases, with 7 bases between. This sequence originates from a woman aged 55 to 70 with lung cancer. The specimen sequenced was PBMCs. V usage is TRBV4-2 and J usage is TRBJ2-1; no firm D call. The DNA of the CDR3 is TGTGCCAGCAGCCAAGATACGCTGAATGAGCAGTTCTTC. Residues: CASSQDTLNEQFF.